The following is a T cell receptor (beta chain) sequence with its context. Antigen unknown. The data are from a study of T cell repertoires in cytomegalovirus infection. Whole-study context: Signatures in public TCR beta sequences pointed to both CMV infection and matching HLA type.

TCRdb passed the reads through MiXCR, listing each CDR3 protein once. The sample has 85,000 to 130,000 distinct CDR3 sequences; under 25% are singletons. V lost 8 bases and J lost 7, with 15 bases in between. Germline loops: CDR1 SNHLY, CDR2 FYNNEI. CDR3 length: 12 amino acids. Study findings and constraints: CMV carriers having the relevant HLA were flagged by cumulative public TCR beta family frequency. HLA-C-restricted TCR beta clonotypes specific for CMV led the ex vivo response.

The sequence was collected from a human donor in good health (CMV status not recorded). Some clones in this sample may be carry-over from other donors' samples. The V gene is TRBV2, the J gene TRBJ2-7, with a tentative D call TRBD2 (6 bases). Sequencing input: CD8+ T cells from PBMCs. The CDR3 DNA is TGTGCCAGCGGTTCTAGCGTAGAAGAGCAGTACTTC. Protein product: CASGSSVEEQYF.